Sequencing of this TCR beta chain was carried out in a study of blood T cell repertoires in COVID-19. Study in general: Donors in the United States, Italy and Spain gave samples during acute or convalescent COVID-19.

V lost 5 bases and J lost 5; bases outside the gene matches: 4. This CDR3 is 13 amino acids long. CDR1 is SGHDT and CDR2 is YYEEEE in the germline V gene. The assay was immunoSEQ multiplex PCR, and TCRdb's table has in-frame clones only and misses some. The repertoire consists of over 200,000 clones, with roughly 90% occurring once and the leading ten covering 5.5% to 6.5%. The clonotype originates from a man aged 55 to 70 who had recovered from COVID-19. Sequencing input: peripheral blood. The chain has TRBV5-6 and TRBJ2-1; the match to TRBD1 covers 7 bases. The DNA for the CDR3 is TGTGCCAGCAGTTACGGGACAGACAATGAGCAGTTCTTC. This sequence encodes CASSYGTDNEQFF.